Listed here are 12 T cell receptor beta chains from one sample, sequenced in a study of cytomegalovirus exposure and HLA in healthy donors (dated by TCRdb to the late 2010s). Library preparation used the immunoSEQ multiplex PCR assay. A mixture of 60 forward primers for TCR Vbeta segments and 13 reverse primers for TCR Jbeta segments was used in the multiplex PCR. TCRdb holds this immuneACCESS table with in-frame rearrangements only. Some clones are missing; in checked studies, unresolved V genes explain under half, and the rest has no known cause. The sample table records 150,000 to 200,000 clones; 87% of these occur just once. The ten largest clones add up to more than 0.7% of the sample. The sample was PBMCs. These receptors all come from a woman aged 25 to 39 in good health and CMV-seronegative.

This chain connects TRBV19 to TRBJ1-1; D uncertain. The ends were cut back, 7 bases at V and 3 bases at J, with 15 bases in the middle. The germline CDR1 and CDR2 sequences are LNHDA and SQIVND (reference sequence). The CDR3 contains 14 residues. The CDR3 region has the DNA TGTGCCAGTACCCCCCGCGCGGGAGACACTGAAGCTTTCTTT. This sequence encodes CASTPRAGDTEAFF.

The genes are TRBV19 and TRBJ2-5; D possibly corresponds to TRBD1 (5 bases). The CDR3 contains 16 residues. V lost 5 bases and J lost 5, with 21 bases in between. CDR1 is LNHDA and CDR2 is SQIVND in the germline V gene (reference sequence). DNA of the CDR3: TGTGCCAGTAGTTCCCCCGGAGTCCTGGGGCCTGAGACCCAGTACTTC. Translated: CASSSPGVLGPETQYF.

Regarding this clone: At one of its ends the junction is not consistent with the germline gene, which may arise from a read error. The gene calls are TRBV29-1 and TRBJ2-7, with a weak D call TRBD1 (5 bases). In germline, CDR1 is SQVTM, CDR2 ANQGSEA. The CDR3 contains 13 residues. Here the CDR3 reads CSIEMDTPYEQYF. The CDR3 coding sequence is TGCAGCATTGAAATGGACACTCCCTACGAGCAGTACTTC.

The chain joins TRBV7-9 to TRBJ2-5, with TRBD1 identical over 7 bases. Germline values: CDR1 SEHNR, CDR2 FQNEAQ (reference sequence). After removal of 4 bases from V and 5 bases from J, the junction contained 7 bases not matched to a gene. This CDR3 region has 14 residues. The CDR3 DNA follows: TGTGCCAGCAGCTCGACAGGGCCGCGGGAGACCCAGTACTTC. Residues: CASSSTGPRETQYF.

The chain is built from TRBV27 and TRBJ2-7; D is possibly TRBD1 (6 bases). Germline V gene lookup returns CDR1 MNHEY and CDR2 SMNVEV (reference sequence). The CDR3 totals 14 residues. Trimming removed 5 bases at V and 3 bases at J, with 14 bases between. For the CDR3, the DNA is TGTGCCAGCAGTCAAAATCAGGGGAACTACGAGCAGTACTTC. Its protein is CASSQNQGNYEQYF.

The CDR3 coding sequence is TGTGCCAGCTCACCACCGGCAGGGGTAGGGGACACTGAAGCTTTCTTT. This sequence encodes CASSPPAGVGDTEAFF. The chain carries TRBV18 and TRBJ1-1; TRBD1 is a possible D gene (6 bases). V lost 0 bases and J 3 bases, leaving 14 bases between the germline ends. The CDR3 totals 16 residues. Germline V gene data show CDR1 as KGHSH and CDR2 as LQKENI. Full variable domain (rest looked up from reference TRBV18 and TRBJ1-1): NAGVMQNPRHLVRRRGQEARLRCSPMKGHSHVYWYRQLPEEGLKFMVYLQKENIIDESGMPKERFSAEFPKEGPSILRIQQVVRGDSAAYFCASSPPAGVGDTEAFFGQGTRLTVV.

The chain uses TRBV29-1 and TRBJ2-3; a possible D gene is TRBD2 (6 bases). Trimming removed 1 base from V and 3 bases from J, with 8 bases in between. Germline CDR1 SQVTM, CDR2 ANQGSEA. The CDR3 consists of 13 residues. The CDR3: CSVEVLATDTQYF. In DNA form, the CDR3 reads TGCAGCGTTGAAGTACTAGCAACAGATACGCAGTATTTT.

J is TRBJ2-7 and V is TRBV7-9; D possibly corresponds to TRBD2 (7 bases). There are 15 residues in the CDR3. The V gene lost 8 bases and the J gene lost 5 bases, with 22 bases spanning the gap. CDR1 is SEHNR, CDR2 FQNEAQ, per germline (reference sequence). CDR3 bases: TGTGCCAGCGGTACCCAGTCGGGGGGCGCCGACGAGCAGTACTTC. It is translated as CASGTQSGGADEQYF.

This rearrangement joins TRBV11-2 to TRBJ2-7; 7 bases line up with TRBD1. Germline V gene data show CDR1 as SGHAT and CDR2 as FQNNGV. The trim removed 5 bases at V and 6 bases at J, leaving 4 bases unmatched. The CDR3 contains 12 residues. DNA of the CDR3: TGTGCCAGCAGCCGACAGGGTGGCGAGCAGTACTTC. It encodes CASSRQGGEQYF.

This chain connects TRBV7-9 to TRBJ2-7; 8 bases align to TRBD1. The CDR3 runs 13 residues. Trimming took 5 bases from V and 6 from J; bases not matched to a gene: 6. The germline CDR1 and CDR2 sequences are SEHNR and FQNEAQ (reference sequence). CDR3 bases: TGTGCCAGCAGCCCGACAGGGGAGGTCGAGCAGTACTTC. It specifies CASSPTGEVEQYF.

Remarks on this clone: One junction end disagrees with the germline gene, perhaps due to a read error. As DNA, the CDR3 is TGTGCCGGCAGCCCCCCTTCTAGAGGTACAGATACGCAGTATTTT. It codes for CAGSPPSRGTDTQYF. This rearrangement joins TRBV11-2 to TRBJ2-3; the D is unclear. CDR3 length: 15 amino acids. Germline loops: CDR1 SGHAT, CDR2 FQNNGV.

The chain uses TRBV5-4 and TRBJ2-2; TRBD2 agrees at 11 bases. J was trimmed by 4 bases and V by 4 bases; bases with no gene match: 3. Germline lookup yields CDR1 SGHNT and CDR2 YYREEE (reference sequence). This CDR3 has 15 residues. CDR3 DNA: TGTGCCAGCAGCCCCGGGACTAGCGGCACCGGGGAGCTGTTTTTT. Translation gives CASSPGTSGTGELFF.